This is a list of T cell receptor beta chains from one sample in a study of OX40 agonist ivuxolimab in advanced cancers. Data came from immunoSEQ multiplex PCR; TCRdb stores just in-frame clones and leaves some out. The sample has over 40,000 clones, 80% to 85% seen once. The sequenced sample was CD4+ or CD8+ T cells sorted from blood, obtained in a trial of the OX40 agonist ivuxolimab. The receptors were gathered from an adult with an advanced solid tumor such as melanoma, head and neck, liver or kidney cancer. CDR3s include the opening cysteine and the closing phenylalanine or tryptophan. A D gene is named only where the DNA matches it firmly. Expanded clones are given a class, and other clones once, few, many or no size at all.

CASSLFYTGELFF | TGTGCCAGCAGCTTATTTTACACCGGGGAGCTGTTTTTT | TRBJ2-2 | NA | NA | TRBV7-9
CASSLGGLAASTDTQYF | TGTGCCAGCAGCTTAGGCGGACTAGCGGCTAGCACAGATACGCAGTATTTT | TRBJ2-3 | TRBD2 | NA | TRBV11-3
CASSSLGVVDTQYF | TGTGCCAGCAGCAGTCTAGGGGTAGTAGATACGCAGTATTTT | TRBJ2-3 | NA | NA | TRBV7-9
CASSLGRLNTEAFF | TGTGCCAGCAGTTTGGGACGGTTGAACACTGAAGCTTTCTTT | TRBJ1-1 | NA | NA | TRBV27
CSVELSRNKGTQYF | TGCAGCGTTGAACTATCTCGGAACAAGGGGACCCAGTACTTC | TRBJ2-5 | NA | NA | TRBV29-1
CASSPTGGDQQYF | TGTGCCAGCAGCCCAACCGGCGGGGATCAGCAGTACTTC | TRBJ2-7 | NA | NA | TRBV7-9
CASSGAGELFF | TGTGCCAGTAGTGGGGCCGGGGAGCTGTTTTTT | TRBJ2-2 | NA | NA | TRBV19
CASSLYTRRQGRAMNTEAFF | TGTGCCAGCAGCTTATATACACGGCGACAGGGTCGGGCGATGAACACTGAAGCTTTCTTT | TRBJ1-1 | TRBD1 | NA | TRBV13
CASSPLSHTQYF | TGTGCCAGCAGCCCTCTCTCTCATACGCAGTATTTT | TRBJ2-3 | NA | NA | TRBV11-2
CASSSTPAGANVLTF | TGTGCCAGCAGCTCCACCCCGGCTGGGGCCAACGTCCTGACTTTC | TRBJ2-6 | NA | few | TRBV7-2
CASSPAQGAAYEQYF | TGTGCCAGCTCACCAGCACAGGGGGCGGCCTACGAGCAGTACTTC | TRBJ2-7 | TRBD1 | NA | TRBV18
CASSLPSSETQYF | TGTGCCAGCAGCTTGCCTAGCTCGGAGACCCAGTACTTC | TRBJ2-5 | NA | NA | TRBV5-6
CASRGPGQGQETQYF | TGTGCCAGCAGGGGCCCGGGACAGGGACAAGAGACCCAGTACTTC | TRBJ2-5 | TRBD1 | NA | TRBV5-6
CASSGGQATNYGYTF | TGTGCCAGCAGCGGCGGACAGGCAACTAACTATGGTTACACCTTC | TRBJ1-2 | TRBD1 | NA | TRBV2
CASSQVAGGGDTQYF | TGTGCCAGCAGCCAAGTAGCGGGGGGCGGGGATACGCAGTATTTT | TRBJ2-3 | TRBD2 | NA | TRBV4-2
CASSLGGKHNEQFF | TGTGCCAGCAGCTTAGGTGGCAAACACAATGAGCAGTTCTTC | TRBJ2-1 | NA | few | TRBV7-7
CASSAWDSQWGGYTF | TGTGCCAGCAGCGCGTGGGACAGCCAGTGGGGTGGCTACACCTTC | TRBJ1-2 | TRBD1 | NA | TRBV9
CASSLSPGHEQYF | TGTGCCAGCAGCTTGAGCCCCGGACACGAGCAGTACTTC | TRBJ2-7 | NA | NA | TRBV5-6
CASSWTGVNTEAFF | TGTGCCAGCAGTTGGACAGGGGTGAACACTGAAGCTTTCTTT | TRBJ1-1 | TRBD1 | NA | TRBV27
CSAGGDSEAFF | TGCAGTGCTGGTGGGGACAGTGAAGCTTTCTTT | TRBJ1-1 | TRBD1 | NA | TRBV20-1
CASARDRGSYEQYF | TGCGCCAGCGCCCGGGACAGGGGTTCCTACGAGCAGTACTTC | TRBJ2-7 | TRBD1 | NA | TRBV5-1
CASSSPVTNQETQYF | TGTGCCAGCAGCTCCCCAGTGACTAACCAAGAGACCCAGTACTTC | TRBJ2-5 | NA | NA | TRBV11-3
CASSLVGAKNIQYF | TGTGCCAGCAGCTTGGTGGGGGCCAAAAACATTCAGTACTTC | TRBJ2-4 | NA | NA | TRBV5-6
CASSPTGVDFWGTPRVQYF | TGTGCCAGCAGCCCGACAGGGGTTGATTTTTGGGGTACACCGAGGGTACAGTACTTC | TRBJ2-7 | TRBD1 | NA | TRBV7-3
CASSLHLLGSNEQFF | TGTGCCAGCAGCTTACACCTCCTGGGGTCCAATGAGCAGTTCTTC | TRBJ2-1 | NA | few | TRBV5-8
CASSLTGEDSPLHF | TGCGCCAGCAGCCTGACAGGGGAAGATTCACCCCTCCACTTT | TRBJ1-6 | TRBD1 | NA | TRBV4-1
CASSQDLWYNEQFF | TGCGCCAGCAGCCAAGATCTGTGGTACAATGAGCAGTTCTTC | TRBJ2-1 | NA | once | TRBV4-3
CASSLRLGYEQYF | TGTGCCAGCAGCCTCCGTCTTGGGTACGAGCAGTACTTC | TRBJ2-7 | NA | NA | TRBV11-3
CASSYDRYRELFF | TGTGCCAGCAGTTACGATCGGTACCGGGAACTGTTTTTT | TRBJ1-4 | NA | NA | TRBV6-6
CAIRTGSSYNSPLHF | TGTGCCATCAGGACAGGGAGCTCCTATAATTCACCCCTCCACTTT | TRBJ1-6 | TRBD1 | once | TRBV10-3
CASSIDGQGGYTF | TGTGCCAGTAGTATAGATGGTCAGGGTGGCTACACCTTC | TRBJ1-2 | NA | NA | TRBV19
CACRSDRYNEQFF | TGTGCCTGCAGGTCCGACAGGTACAATGAGCAGTTCTTC | TRBJ2-1 | NA | NA | TRBV7-9
CTSSYPWTSGGNREAGELFF | TGCACCAGCAGCTACCCCTGGACTAGCGGGGGGAATCGGGAAGCCGGGGAGCTGTTTTTT | TRBJ2-2 | NA | NA | TRBV1
CASTFGPAGVSDTQYF | TGTGCCAGCACCTTTGGGCCAGCGGGGGTTTCAGATACGCAGTATTTT | TRBJ2-3 | TRBD2 | NA | TRBV25-1
CASSPQGADTQYF | TGCGCCAGCAGCCCACAGGGGGCAGATACGCAGTATTTT | TRBJ2-3 | TRBD1 | NA | TRBV5-1
CASSLGWGGETQYF | TGTGCCAGCAGCTTAGGTTGGGGAGGAGAGACCCAGTACTTC | TRBJ2-5 | NA | NA | TRBV7-9
CASSLKGQGAREQYF | TGTGCCAGCAGCTTAAAGGGACAGGGGGCACGCGAGCAGTACTTC | TRBJ2-7 | TRBD1 | NA | TRBV7-3
CASSLDNRGETQYF | TGTGCCAGCAGCTTAGATAACAGGGGAGAGACCCAGTACTTC | TRBJ2-5 | TRBD1 | NA | TRBV7-2
CASSPSGLPEAFF | TGTGCCAGCTCACCATCGGGTTTACCTGAAGCTTTCTTT | TRBJ1-1 | NA | NA | TRBV18
CASFTGRGGGTGELFF | TGTGCCAGTTTTACGGGACGGGGGGGCGGCACCGGGGAGCTGTTTTTT | TRBJ2-2 | TRBD2 | NA | TRBV19
CASRRGGQGYGYTF | TGTGCCAGCAGACGGGGGGGACAGGGTTACGGCTACACCTTC | TRBJ1-2 | TRBD1 | NA | TRBV6-5
CASSRDPSQDSPLHF | TGTGCCAGCAGCCGGGACCCTAGTCAGGATTCACCCCTCCACTTT | TRBJ1-6 | NA | NA | TRBV5-6
CASRSGQELTGELFF | TGTGCCAGCAGGTCTGGACAGGAGCTCACCGGGGAGCTGTTTTTT | TRBJ2-2 | TRBD1 | NA | TRBV5-4
CASSATPGTGVLGNQPQHF | TGTGCCAGCAGTGCGACCCCCGGGACAGGAGTCCTAGGGAATCAGCCCCAGCATTTT | TRBJ1-5 | TRBD1 | NA | TRBV6-1
CASSLRPTNEKLFF | TGTGCCAGCAGCTTACGACCAACTAATGAAAAACTGTTTTTT | TRBJ1-4 | NA | NA | TRBV7-6
CASLREVGELFF | TGTGCCAGCCTAAGGGAGGTCGGGGAGCTGTTTTTT | TRBJ2-2 | NA | NA | TRBV6-5
CASSYDRSGNTIYF | TGTGCCAGCAGTTACGACAGGTCTGGAAACACCATATATTTT | TRBJ1-3 | NA | NA | TRBV6-5
CASSLVKGNTEAFF | TGTGCCAGCAGCTTAGTTAAGGGGAACACTGAAGCTTTCTTT | TRBJ1-1 | NA | NA | TRBV7-2
CASSYSGGGRTDTQYF | TGTGCCAGCAGTTACTCCGGCGGGGGGCGCACAGATACGCAGTATTTT | TRBJ2-3 | TRBD2 | NA | TRBV6-5
CASSRSGFSTDTQYF | TGTGCCAGCAGCCGTTCGGGGTTTAGCACAGATACGCAGTATTTT | TRBJ2-3 | NA | NA | TRBV7-2
CASSIGARGAYGYTF | TGTGCCAGTAGTATCGGGGCCAGGGGCGCCTATGGCTACACCTTC | TRBJ1-2 | NA | NA | TRBV19
CASRFRGGEAFF | TGTGCCAGCCGCTTTCGGGGGGGGGAAGCTTTCTTT | TRBJ1-1 | NA | NA | TRBV27
CASRGPGRQSNEQFF | TGTGCCAGCAGGGGACCCGGACGGCAGAGCAATGAGCAGTTCTTC | TRBJ2-1 | NA | NA | TRBV6-5